Following are 21 T cell receptor beta chains from one sample sequenced in a study of OX40 agonist ivuxolimab in advanced cancers. Only in-frame clones appear in the TCRdb table, and some are missing; sequencing was by immunoSEQ multiplex PCR. The table lists about 55,000 clones, about 90% of them singletons. This specimen consisted of CD4+ or CD8+ T cells sorted from blood, obtained in a trial of the OX40 agonist ivuxolimab. These receptors came from an adult with an advanced solid tumor such as melanoma, head and neck, liver or kidney cancer.

This clone has only a few counts. The chain joins TRBV5-4 to TRBJ2-3; tentative D call: TRBD1 (9 bases). The V and J ends lost 3 bases and 3 bases respectively, with 20 bases between them. Germline loops: CDR1 SGHNT, CDR2 YYREEE (reference sequence). The CDR3 is 17 amino acids. The CDR3 nucleotides are TGTGCCAGCAGCTCCGGGACAGGGCGCGGGGGGACAGATACGCAGTATTTT. It encodes CASSSGTGRGGTDTQYF.

The V gene is TRBV5-6, the J gene TRBJ1-5, with D possibly TRBD1 on 5 matching bases. From germline, CDR1 is SGHDT and CDR2 YYEEEE. Trimming took 4 bases from V and 4 from J, leaving 21 bases between them. This CDR3 has 17 amino acids. The CDR3 spells CASSRSGGFWGNQPQHF. CDR3 nucleotide sequence: TGTGCCAGCAGCCGCTCCGGGGGGTTTTGGGGTAATCAGCCCCAGCATTTT.

V gene TRBV7-8 combines with J gene TRBJ2-5; tentatively, D is TRBD2 (6 bases). Germline CDR1 SGHVS, CDR2 FQNEAQ. This CDR3 has 16 amino acids. The ends were cut back, 1 base at V and 5 bases at J, with 17 bases in the middle. The CDR3 nucleotides read TGTGCCAGCAGCTTAGTCGGTAGCGGCCACCGGGAGACCCAGTACTTC. This gives the protein CASSLVGSGHRETQYF.

The gene calls are TRBV27 and TRBJ1-1; D unresolved. This CDR3 has 17 residues. V was pared by 5 bases and J by 1 base, with 20 bases between. Germline CDR1 MNHEY, CDR2 SMNVEV (reference sequence). The chain's CDR3 is CASSPRPPGSGNTEAFF. In nucleotides, the CDR3 is TGTGCCAGCAGTCCTAGGCCTCCCGGGTCTGGGAACACTGAAGCTTTCTTT.

The CDR3 loop reads CASSLEQGASQPQHF. CDR3 coding DNA: TGTGCCAGCAGTTTGGAACAGGGGGCTAGTCAGCCCCAGCATTTT. V gene TRBV6-5 combines with J gene TRBJ1-5, with TRBD1 identical over 9 bases. The CDR3 runs 15 residues. The V gene's germline CDR1 is MNHEY and CDR2 SVGAGI. The J segment lost 6 bases and the V segment lost 4 bases, leaving 7 bases of the junction unmatched.

V usage is TRBV11-3 and J usage is TRBJ2-1; maybe TRBD1 (5 bases). Germline lookup yields CDR1 SGHNT and CDR2 YENEEA. The germline V and J ends were trimmed by 5 bases and 0 bases, with 11 bases remaining between them. The CDR3 loop spans 15 amino acids. CDR3 in amino acids: CASSPTGSSYNEQFF. The DNA of the CDR3 is TGTGCCAGCAGCCCTACAGGTTCCTCCTACAATGAGCAGTTCTTC.

The rearrangement links TRBV23-1 to TRBJ2-7; 7 bases line up with TRBD2. TRBV23-1 counts as an open reading frame of uncertain function. With 4 bases clipped from V and 2 bases from J, the junction kept 5 bases outside the gene matches. This CDR3 region has 14 residues. CDR3 sequence: CASSREREPYEQYF. CDR3 DNA sequence: TGCGCCAGCAGTCGGGAGCGGGAACCCTACGAGCAGTACTTC.

CDR3 DNA: TGTGCCAGCACCCCGGCGTTTAGCACAGATACGCAGTATTTT. Translating gives CASTPAFSTDTQYF. This chain uses TRBV28 with TRBJ2-3; D call uncertain. V dropped 7 bases and J dropped 0 bases, with 11 bases sitting between them. In germline, CDR1 is MDHEN, CDR2 SYDVKM. The CDR3 extends over 14 amino acids.

The genes are TRBV30 and TRBJ1-1; D uncertain. CDR1 GTSNPN and CDR2 SVGIG come from the germline V gene (reference sequence). V lost 4 bases to trimming and J lost 2 bases, with 17 bases between them. The CDR3 runs to 15 residues. CDR3 coding DNA: TGTGCCTGGAATAGGACCCCACTTGGAAACACTGAAGCTTTCTTT. This codes for CAWNRTPLGNTEAFF.

The chain uses TRBV7-8 and TRBJ1-1, with TRBD1 matching over 9 bases. The CDR3 length is 16 residues. The V and J ends lost 1 base and 0 bases, in that order; junction bases with no gene match: 3. Germline V CDR1 and CDR2: SGHVS, FQNEAQ. The CDR3: CASSLGTGVMNTEAFF. The CDR3 region has the DNA TGTGCCAGCAGCTTAGGGACAGGGGTCATGAACACTGAAGCTTTCTTT.

The chain combines TRBV18 with TRBJ2-4, with 7 bases aligning to TRBD1. Losses at the gene ends were 2 bases for V and 6 bases for J; bases not matched to a gene: 7. The CDR3 loop spans 15 amino acids. Per germline, CDR1 KGHSH and CDR2 LQKENI. The CDR3 reads CASSPKGQNPNIQYF. CDR3 in DNA: TGTGCCAGCTCACCAAAGGGACAGAATCCAAACATTCAGTACTTC.

J is TRBJ2-1 and V is TRBV9; no reliable D call. V was cut by 0 bases and J by 6 bases, with 7 bases left in between. Germline CDR1 SGDLS, CDR2 YYNGEE. This CDR3 has 13 amino acids. CDR3 nucleotides: TGTGCCAGCAGCGTAGAACTATTCAATGAGCAGTTCTTC. Its protein product is CASSVELFNEQFF.

This clone showed up just once. The gene calls are TRBV6-5 and TRBJ2-2, with 9 bases lining up with TRBD2. This CDR3 contains 15 residues. V dropped 0 bases and J dropped 6; count of bases not matched to a gene: 2. CDR1 is MNHEY and CDR2 is SVGAGI in the germline V gene. As DNA, the CDR3 is TGTGCCAGCAGTTACTCCACTAGCGGGCCCGGGGAGCTGTTTTTT. Protein product: CASSYSTSGPGELFF.

This clone has a handful of counts. J is TRBJ1-1 and V is TRBV10-1; weak D call: TRBD1 (5 bases). Germline V gives CDR1 WNHNN, CDR2 SYGVQD (reference sequence). The CDR3 runs 13 residues. The germline V and J ends were trimmed by 8 bases and 5 bases, with 15 bases remaining between them. In DNA, the CDR3 is TGCGCCAGCCCTCGGGACGCGGGGACTGAAGCTTTCTTT. Translated: CASPRDAGTEAFF.

This rearrangement joins TRBV28 to TRBJ2-1, with D uncertain. Germline loops: CDR1 MDHEN, CDR2 SYDVKM. This CDR3 spans 12 amino acids. Trimming pared 2 bases from V and 7 bases from J, leaving 6 bases between. The CDR3 here is CASSLISNEQFF. CDR3 sequence (DNA): TGTGCCAGCAGTTTAATCAGTAATGAGCAGTTCTTC.

This clone was seen a single time. This chain connects TRBV27 to TRBJ2-5, with D possibly TRBD1 on 5 matching bases. CDR1 is MNHEY and CDR2 is SMNVEV in the germline V gene (reference sequence). The CDR3 contains 15 residues. V was trimmed by 0 bases and J by 3 bases, leaving 11 bases between them. The CDR3 DNA is TGTGCCAGCAGTTTATCAATCGGCAGGGAAGAGACCCAGTACTTC. Translated: CASSLSIGREETQYF.

The chain uses TRBV10-2 and TRBJ2-3; unclear D gene. The CDR3 contains 12 residues. The V gene lost 4 bases and the J gene lost 4 bases, with 6 bases spanning the gap. Per germline, CDR1 WSHSY and CDR2 SAAADI. Here the CDR3 reads CASSVKADTQYF. The DNA for the CDR3 is TGCGCCAGCAGTGTAAAGGCAGATACGCAGTATTTT.

The CDR3: CASSWLGRVHTGELFF. The CDR3 coding sequence is TGCGCCAGCAGCTGGCTCGGGAGGGTGCACACCGGGGAGCTGTTTTTT. The V and J genes are TRBV5-1 and TRBJ2-2, with 8 positions matching TRBD2. The trim removed 3 bases at V and 3 bases at J, leaving 7 bases unmatched. The length of the CDR3 is 16 residues. Germline V CDR1 and CDR2: SGHRS, YFSETQ.

The V call is TRBV6-1, the J call TRBJ2-7; D might be TRBD1 (6 bases). In germline, CDR1 is MNHNS, CDR2 SASEGT. The CDR3 length is 13 residues. V lost 4 bases to trimming and J lost 3 bases, with 10 bases between them. DNA for the CDR3: TGTGCCAGCAGTGCCCGGACAGTCTACGAGCAGTACTTC. Translated, it gives CASSARTVYEQYF.

The chain links TRBV18 to TRBJ2-6, with D maybe TRBD1 (5 bases). V shed 3 bases and J shed 0 bases, with 15 bases lying between them. The CDR3 is 18 amino acids. Germline V CDR1 and CDR2: KGHSH, LQKENI. The CDR3 DNA reads as TGTGCCAGCTCACCGCTAAGGGGCTCTAGCTCTGGGGCCAACGTCCTGACTTTC. It yields the protein CASSPLRGSSSGANVLTF. Full variable domain (missing parts from reference TRBV18 and TRBJ2-6): NAGVMQNPRHLVRRRGQEARLRCSPMKGHSHVYWYRQLPEEGLKFMVYLQKENIIDESGMPKERFSAEFPKEGPSILRIQQVVRGDSAAYFCASSPLRGSSSGANVLTFGAGSRLTVL.

The gene calls are TRBV6-5 and TRBJ2-4, with 8 bases matching TRBD2. With V trimmed by 6 bases and J by 6 bases, 7 bases remained unmatched. The germline V gene encodes CDR1 MNHEY and CDR2 SVGAGI. The length of the CDR3 is 14 residues. The CDR3 region has the DNA TGTGCCAGCAGACGGGGGGGTAGAGGAAACATTCAGTACTTC. Translation gives CASRRGGRGNIQYF.